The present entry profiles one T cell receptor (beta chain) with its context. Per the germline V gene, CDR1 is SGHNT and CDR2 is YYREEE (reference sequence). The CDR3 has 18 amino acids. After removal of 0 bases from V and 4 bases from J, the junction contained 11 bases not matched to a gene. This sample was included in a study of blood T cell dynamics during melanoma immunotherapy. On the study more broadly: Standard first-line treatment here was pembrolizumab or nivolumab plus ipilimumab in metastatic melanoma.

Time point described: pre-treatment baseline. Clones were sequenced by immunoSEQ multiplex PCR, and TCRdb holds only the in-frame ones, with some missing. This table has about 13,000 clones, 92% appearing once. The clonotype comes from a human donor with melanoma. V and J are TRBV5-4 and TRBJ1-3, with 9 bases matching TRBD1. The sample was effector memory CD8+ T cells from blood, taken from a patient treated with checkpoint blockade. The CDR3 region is CASSLEGQGVFAGNTIYF. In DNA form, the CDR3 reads TGTGCCAGCAGCTTGGAGGGACAGGGAGTGTTCGCGGGAAACACCATATATTTT.